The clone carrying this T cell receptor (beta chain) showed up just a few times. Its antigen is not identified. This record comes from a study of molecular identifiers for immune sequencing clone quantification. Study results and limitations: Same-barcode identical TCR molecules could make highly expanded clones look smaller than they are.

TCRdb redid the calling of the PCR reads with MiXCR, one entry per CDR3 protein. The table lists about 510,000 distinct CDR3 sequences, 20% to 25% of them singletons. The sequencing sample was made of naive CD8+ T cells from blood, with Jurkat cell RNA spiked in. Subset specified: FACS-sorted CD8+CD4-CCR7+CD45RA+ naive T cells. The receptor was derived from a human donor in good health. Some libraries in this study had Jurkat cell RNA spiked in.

CDR3 nucleotide sequence: TGTGCCAGCAAATATCTAGCGGGCCGTTACAATGAGCAGTTCTTC. It is translated as CASKYLAGRYNEQFF. The V and J genes are TRBV27 and TRBJ2-1, with 8 bases that match TRBD2. In germline, CDR1 is MNHEY, CDR2 SMNVEV (reference sequence). Trimming took 7 bases from V and 4 from J; bases not matched to a gene: 9. The CDR3 has 15 amino acids.